Detailed here is one T cell receptor (beta chain). Other DNA sequences of this sample code for an identical CDR3. The CDR3 is made up of 13 amino acids. Germline values: CDR1 SGHRS, CDR2 YFSETQ. Trimming removed 0 bases from V and 3 bases from J, with 5 bases in between. The sample comes from a study of shared clonotypes between healthy human individuals. Data came from immunoSEQ multiplex PCR; TCRdb stores just in-frame clones and leaves some out. The table has millions of clones, about 95% seen once; the top ten hold roughly 0.13%. The sequencing input was naive CD4+ T cells sorted from blood. Subset in this sample: CD45RA+ positively selected. V is TRBV5-1 and J is TRBJ2-3; D unclear. The receptor was derived from a man younger than 35 in good health. The CDR3 region is CASSLGRTDTQYF. The CDR3 DNA reads as TGCGCCAGCAGCTTGGGAAGGACAGATACGCAGTATTTT.